These 2 T cell receptor beta chains share one sample of origin, sequenced in a study of blood T cell repertoires in COVID-19. The repertoire was sequenced with immunoSEQ multiplex PCR; TCRdb's copy has only in-frame clones and lacks some. The table shows a few hundred thousand clones, with around 88% occurring only once. Sequencing was carried out using peripheral blood. These receptors were taken from a woman between 45 and 60 years old with acute or convalescent COVID-19.

CDR3 nucleotides: TGTGCCACCAGTGATCCAGGGGGCCCGGGTAATCAGCCCCAGCATTTT. Protein sequence: CATSDPGGPGNQPQHF. The rearrangement links TRBV24-1 to TRBJ1-5, with 8 bases lining up with TRBD1. This CDR3 is 16 amino acids long. Germline V gives CDR1 KGHDR, CDR2 SFDVKD. The V and J ends lost 3 bases and 4 bases, in that order; junction bases with no gene match: 7.

The J gene is TRBJ2-7, the V gene TRBV3-1 (or the pseudogene TRBV3-2), with TRBD2 matching 7 bases. Germline CDR1 LGHDT, CDR2 YNNKEL (reference sequence). The CDR3 consists of 14 residues. The junction had 6 bases not matched to a gene; V was cut back by 4 bases and J by 3 bases. CDR3 protein: CASSPETSIYEQYF. CDR3 nucleotides: TGTGCCAGCAGCCCAGAGACTAGCATCTACGAGCAGTACTTC.